This T cell receptor beta chain is from a study of cytomegalovirus exposure and HLA in healthy donors (dated by TCRdb to about 2017). Some background on the complete study: According to a later analysis, the approximately 120 validation repertoires were produced on the same platform as the roughly 720 repertoires of the first cohort. A separate validation cohort of more than 100 different subjects was used in addition to the roughly 670-subject first cohort. The study aimed to test whether cataloging public T cell receptors could reveal signatures of past pathogen exposure. To predict cytomegalovirus infection status, the study combined high-throughput TCR immunosequencing, statistical association of individual TCRs with disease status, and machine learning.

Library preparation was by the immunoSEQ multiplex PCR assay. In the paper's pipeline: A statistical classification framework was built to diagnose cytomegalovirus status from the catalog of TCR beta chain sequences. TCRdb obtained this table from immuneACCESS and retained in-frame rearrangements with V and J assigned. These tables miss some clones; where compared with another copy, unresolved V genes account for less than half of the shortfall, and the remainder is unexplained. Clone size and V and J calls were adopted from that table, with D and trimming inferred from the DNA. A total of roughly 260,000 clones appear in this sample, 85% to 90% of them only once. Around 2.6% of the sample belongs to the ten largest clones. About this clone: Its specific antigen is unknown. No base quality information exists; no much larger clone differs at one position.

The donors were included in the validation cohort of approximately 130 subjects, a group kept apart from the approximately 700-subject first cohort. The investigation overall reported the following: A later analysis had no HLA typing for the validation cohort, so co-occurrence there was scored across all 120 or so repertoires. Three of the identified cytomegalovirus-associated TCR beta chains were confirmed in vitro to be specific for cytomegalovirus antigens. Most TCR sequences were observed very rarely across donors, whereas some public TCRs were present in many individuals. The classifier was reported to diagnose cytomegalovirus status with high specificity and sensitivity in both the original and validation cohorts. The study listed around 160 TCR beta chains as associated with cytomegalovirus. Of the cluster scores, around 95% were above 0 in a later analysis, which found that TCRs clustered in the first cohort also tended to co-occur in the 110 or so validation repertoires. It was suggested by the authors that the approach could potentially be generalized to other disease states and immunological phenotypes.

What was sequenced was PBMCs. This clonotype was sampled from a man aged 18 to 30 in good health and CMV-seronegative.

The DNA sequence follows: TGCGCCAGCAGCATCGGACAGGGGGCCTTGTGGGAGACCCAGTACTTC. Its protein is CASSIGQGALWETQYF. The chain uses TRBV5-1 and TRBJ2-5; 11 junctional bases match TRBD1. CDR3 length: 16 amino acids, cysteine to phenylalanine. Just the 48-base CDR3 DNA is kept, in frame starting at base 1. CDR1 and CDR2 are read off the germline V gene as SGHRS and YFSETQ. The V end gives up 4 bases and the J end 5 bases, leaving 10 bases in the junction not matched to a gene. Joined to the reference TRBV5-1 and TRBJ2-5 proteins, this CDR3 gives the full variable domain: KAGVTQTPRYLIKTRGQQVTLSCSPISGHRSVSWYQQTPGQGLQFLFEYFSETQRNKGNFPGRFSGRQFSNSRSEMNVSTLELGDSALYLCASSIGQGALWETQYFGPGTRLLVL.